This paragraph covers one T cell receptor beta chain sequence. This sample is drawn from a study of blood T cell repertoires in COVID-19. Study at large: The origin of the acute and convalescent COVID-19 samples was the United States, Italy and Spain.

It was during active infection that Seattle patients were enrolled and then longitudinally followed. Germline loops: CDR1 LNHDA, CDR2 SQIVND (reference sequence). The V end was cut by 3 bases, the J end by 1 base, with 6 bases between. The CDR3 totals 13 residues. Original handling: Reference gene primer amplification in the assay estimated nucleated cell counts. The method was immunoSEQ multiplex PCR; TCRdb's version includes in-frame clones alone and lacks a portion of them. V, J and clone size are taken as reported in that table, and D and trimming were inferred from the DNA itself. The repertoire holds 140,000 or so clones, roughly 84% seen once, with roughly 8.7% in the top ten.

The TCR sequence derives from a young man with COVID-19, enrolled during active disease. Material: peripheral blood. The V gene is TRBV19, the J gene TRBJ1-1; D gene ambiguous. In DNA, the CDR3 is TGTGCCAGTAGTATTACCAGGAACACTGAAGCTTTCTTT. Translated, it gives CASSITRNTEAFF.